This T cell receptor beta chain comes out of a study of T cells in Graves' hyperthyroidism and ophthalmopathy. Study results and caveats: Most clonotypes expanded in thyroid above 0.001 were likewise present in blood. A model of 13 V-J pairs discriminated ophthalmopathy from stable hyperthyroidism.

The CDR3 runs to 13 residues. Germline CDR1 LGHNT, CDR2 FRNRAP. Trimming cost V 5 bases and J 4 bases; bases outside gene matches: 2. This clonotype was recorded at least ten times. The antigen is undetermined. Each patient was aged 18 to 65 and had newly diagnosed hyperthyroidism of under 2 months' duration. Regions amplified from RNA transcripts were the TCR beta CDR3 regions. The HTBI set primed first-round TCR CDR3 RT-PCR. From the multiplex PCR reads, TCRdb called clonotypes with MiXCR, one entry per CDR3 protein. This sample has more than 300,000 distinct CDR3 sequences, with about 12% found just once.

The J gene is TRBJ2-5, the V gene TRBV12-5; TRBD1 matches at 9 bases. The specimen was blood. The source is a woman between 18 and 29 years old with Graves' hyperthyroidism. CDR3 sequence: CASGMGQGETQYF. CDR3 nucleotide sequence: TGTGCTAGTGGTATGGGACAGGGAGAGACCCAGTACTTC.